The 32 T cell receptor beta chains below come from one sample, sequenced in a study of T cell responses to AZD1222 COVID-19 vaccine. TCRdb's copy holds only in-frame clones and misses some; the assay was immunoSEQ multiplex PCR. The data show 95,000 to 150,000 clones, less than 95% seen once. Sequencing used peripheral blood, obtained on day 0 of AZD1222 vaccination. The receptors originated from an adult in good health.

This clone showed up just once. This sequence joins TRBV7-6 and TRBJ1-1, with D possibly matching TRBD1 (5 bases). Between the trimmed V and J ends, which lost 2 bases and 6 bases, there was a span of 10 bases. The germline V gene has CDR1 SGHVS and CDR2 FNYEAQ. The CDR3 runs to 13 residues. CDR3 residues: CASSLQGLAEAFF. DNA for the CDR3: TGTGCCAGCAGCTTACAGGGTTTGGCTGAAGCTTTCTTT.

The CDR3 bases are TGTGCCAGCAGCTTGAGCGGTCCACCCGGAAACACCATATATTTT. Its protein product is CASSLSGPPGNTIYF. The rearrangement joins TRBV5-5 to TRBJ1-3; no definite D call. Per germline, CDR1 SGHKS and CDR2 YYEKEE (reference sequence). The CDR3 has 15 residues. Trimming took 1 base from V and 4 from J, leaving 12 bases between them.

V and J are TRBV2 and TRBJ2-7; perhaps TRBD1 as D (6 bases). The ends were cut back, 3 bases at V and 4 bases at J, with 7 bases in the middle. The CDR3 runs 12 residues. Germline lookup yields CDR1 SNHLY and CDR2 FYNNEI. The CDR3 spells CASSDQGYEQYF. DNA for the CDR3: TGTGCCAGCAGTGATCAGGGGTACGAGCAGTACTTC.

The gene calls are TRBV3-1 (or the pseudogene TRBV3-2) and TRBJ1-2; D is ambiguous. This CDR3 has 12 amino acids. Germline-derived CDR1 and CDR2 are LGHDT and YNNKEL (reference sequence). V lost 8 bases and J 0 bases, leaving 7 bases between the germline ends. The CDR3: CASANTNYGYTF. DNA for the CDR3: TGTGCCAGCGCGAACACTAACTATGGCTACACCTTC.

This clone was found once. The CDR3 DNA sequence: TGTGCCAGCCTCGTACGGGACAGGGGCAATCAGCCCCAGCATTTT. It yields the protein CASLVRDRGNQPQHF. V usage is TRBV28 and J usage is TRBJ1-5; 9 bases match TRBD1. Unmatched junction bases numbered 7, after V lost 8 bases and J lost 2 bases. CDR3 length equals 15 residues. CDR1 and CDR2 (germline): MDHEN, SYDVKM.

The chain uses TRBV9 and TRBJ2-5, with no clear D. The length of the CDR3 is 13 residues. CDR1 is SGDLS, CDR2 YYNGEE, per germline. V lost 0 bases, J lost 7 bases, and 10 bases lay in between. CDR3 sequence reads: CASSVGDLGTQYF. The CDR3 DNA follows: TGTGCCAGCAGCGTAGGAGACTTGGGGACCCAGTACTTC.

The rearrangement uses TRBV10-2 and TRBJ1-5; D is uncertain. V shed 3 bases and J shed 1 base, with 4 bases lying between them. This CDR3 has 13 residues. Germline V gene data show CDR1 as WSHSY and CDR2 as SAAADI. The CDR3 is CASSERSNQPQHF. CDR3 coding DNA: TGCGCCAGCAGTGAAAGAAGCAATCAGCCCCAGCATTTT.

The chain combines TRBV30 with TRBJ2-1, with D perhaps matching TRBD1 or TRBD2 (5 bases each). With 2 bases removed from V and 0 bases from J, the gap between germline ends came to 17 bases. This CDR3 has 17 residues. Per germline, CDR1 GTSNPN and CDR2 SVGIG (reference sequence). The CDR3 DNA reads as TGTGCCTGGAGTAATATACGGGAACAGGCCTCCTACAATGAGCAGTTCTTC. Translated, it gives CAWSNIREQASYNEQFF.

The CDR3 DNA follows: TGTGCCAGCACCCCCGGGTGGGGAGCTAATGAAAAACTGTTTTTT. Translated, it gives CASTPGWGANEKLFF. The genes are TRBV3-1 (or the pseudogene TRBV3-2) and TRBJ1-4; D unresolved. The CDR3 totals 15 residues. V was cut by 7 bases and J by 3 bases, with 15 bases left in between. From germline, CDR1 is LGHDT and CDR2 YNNKEL (reference sequence).

There are a few counts of this clone. The V gene is TRBV7-3, the J gene TRBJ2-7, with 8 bases lining up with TRBD2. The trim removed 5 bases at V and 3 bases at J, leaving 6 bases unmatched. Germline V gene lookup returns CDR1 SGHTA and CDR2 FQGTGA. The CDR3 has 14 residues. CDR3 DNA sequence: TGTGCCAGCAGCGGGGACGGGACTAGCTACGAGCAGTACTTC. Encoded protein: CASSGDGTSYEQYF.

The chain has TRBV2 and TRBJ2-1; D remains ambiguous. This CDR3 has 12 residues. Germline V gives CDR1 SNHLY, CDR2 FYNNEI. Trimming removed 2 bases from V and 6 bases from J, with 5 bases in between. CDR3 amino acids: CASSEYLNEQFF. CDR3 in DNA: TGTGCCAGCAGTGAATATCTCAATGAGCAGTTCTTC.

V usage is TRBV18 and J usage is TRBJ1-2; D is unclear. This CDR3 region has 14 residues. V shed 3 bases and J shed 4 bases, with 12 bases lying between them. Germline assignment: CDR1 KGHSH and CDR2 LQKENI. In DNA, the CDR3 is TGTGCCAGCTCACCGGAGGTTGGGGTCTATGGCTACACCTTC. Translating it yields CASSPEVGVYGYTF.

This chain uses TRBV9 with TRBJ1-2; D unresolved. Germline V gene sequence: CDR1 SGDLS, CDR2 YYNGEE. V was shortened by 4 bases and J by 5 bases, with 12 bases between the two germline ends. The CDR3 extends over 13 amino acids. The CDR3 nucleotides are TGTGCCAGCAGCTCGAGCCCAGGTTATGGCTACACCTTC. This translates into CASSSSPGYGYTF.

The genes are TRBV5-1 and TRBJ2-7; D is ambiguous. CDR1 and CDR2 (germline): SGHRS, YFSETQ. Trimming shortened V by 4 bases and J by 3 bases, and 8 bases separated the two germline ends. This CDR3 has 12 residues. The CDR3 here is CASSPDVYEQYF. In DNA form, the CDR3 reads TGCGCCAGCAGCCCCGACGTCTACGAGCAGTACTTC.

V gene TRBV7-2 combines with J gene TRBJ1-1, with D possibly TRBD1 on 5 matching bases. The CDR3 has 16 amino acids. Germline V gives CDR1 SGHTA, CDR2 FQGNSA. V was shortened by 3 bases and J by 1 base, with 15 bases between the two germline ends. This CDR3 reads CASSFDPHRRNTEAFF. Written as DNA, the CDR3 is TGTGCCAGCAGCTTCGACCCTCACAGGAGGAACACTGAAGCTTTCTTT.

The rearrangement joins TRBV2 to TRBJ2-3; 7 bases agree with TRBD1. The CDR3 is 15 residues long. The germline gives CDR1 SNHLY, CDR2 FYNNEI. The V gene end was trimmed by 3 bases and the J gene end by 2 bases; junction bases not matched to a gene: 5. CDR3 DNA sequence: TGTGCCAGCAGTGATGGGACAGCAAACACAGATACGCAGTATTTT. Its protein product is CASSDGTANTDTQYF. The whole variable domain, remainder taken from reference TRBV2 and TRBJ2-3, is EPEVTQTPSHQVTQMGQEVILRCVPISNHLYFYWYRQILGQKVEFLVSFYNNEISEKSEIFDDQFSVERPDGSNFTLKIRSTKLEDSAMYFCASSDGTANTDTQYFGPGTRLTVL.

The chain has TRBV6-5 and TRBJ1-4; D call uncertain. Germline V lookup: CDR1 MNHEY, CDR2 SVGAGI. The CDR3 runs 11 residues. The V gene lost 8 bases and the J gene lost 10 bases, with 11 bases spanning the gap. The CDR3: CASEGWGKLFF. The CDR3 nucleotides are TGTGCCAGCGAGGGTTGGGGAAAACTGTTTTTT.

V is TRBV19 and J is TRBJ1-5; TRBD1 matches at 7 bases. The germline V gene has CDR1 LNHDA and CDR2 SQIVND (reference sequence). The CDR3 is 13 amino acids. The V gene end was trimmed by 4 bases and the J gene end by 4 bases; junction bases not matched to a gene: 1. CDR3 loop: CASSKDRNQPQHF. The CDR3 DNA reads TGTGCCAGTAGTAAGGACAGGAATCAGCCCCAGCATTTT. Together with reference TRBV19 and TRBJ1-5, the CDR3 gives the full variable domain: DGGITQSPKYLFRKEGQNVTLSCEQNLNHDAMYWYRQDPGQGLRLIYYSQIVNDFQKGDIAEGYSVSREKKESFPLTVTSAQKNPTAFYLCASSKDRNQPQHFGDGTRLSIL.

The rearrangement uses TRBV28 and TRBJ1-4; unclear D gene. Trimming removed 4 bases at V and 3 bases at J, with 15 bases between. The CDR3 totals 16 residues. Germline-derived CDR1 and CDR2 are MDHEN and SYDVKM. CDR3 protein: CASSSPPGSANEKLFF. CDR3 bases: TGTGCCAGCAGTTCACCTCCCGGCTCAGCTAATGAAAAACTGTTTTTT.

The chain employs TRBV12-5 and TRBJ1-1; no definite D call. The CDR3 length is 13 residues. V lost 1 base to trimming and J lost 1 base, with 4 bases between them. The germline V gene has CDR1 LGHNT and CDR2 FRNRAP. CDR3 region: CASGLAENTEAFF. In DNA, the CDR3 is TGTGCTAGTGGTTTGGCAGAGAACACTGAAGCTTTCTTT.

The CDR3 is CAISGGSNQPQHF. CDR3 DNA sequence: TGTGCCATCAGTGGGGGGAGCAATCAGCCCCAGCATTTT. The chain employs TRBV10-3 and TRBJ1-5; D might be TRBD1 (5 bases). The V and J ends lost 4 bases and 1 base respectively, with 5 bases between them. The CDR3 covers 13 residues. Germline V gene sequence: CDR1 ENHRY, CDR2 SYGVKD.

The J gene is TRBJ1-2, the V gene TRBV6-5; TRBD1 might be the D (5 bases). The CDR3 loop spans 14 amino acids. The V and J ends lost 6 bases and 8 bases respectively, with 19 bases between them. Looked up from germline, CDR1 is MNHEY and CDR2 is SVGAGI. The CDR3 loop is CASSSTPGQKGYTF. The CDR3 region has the DNA TGTGCCAGCAGCTCAACCCCGGGGCAGAAAGGCTACACCTTC.

The V call is TRBV10-3, the J call TRBJ2-7, with 9 bases aligning to TRBD1. Germline V gene data show CDR1 as ENHRY and CDR2 as SYGVKD. The CDR3 runs to 14 residues. V shed 6 bases and J 3 bases; nucleotides not matched to a gene: 6. Written as DNA, the CDR3 is TGTGCCATCAGGAAGGGACAGGGCGTCTACGAGCAGTACTTC. Its translation: CAIRKGQGVYEQYF.

This clone was seen just once. The V gene is TRBV28, the J gene TRBJ2-7; possibly TRBD2 for D (6 bases). This CDR3 comprises 14 residues. Germline V gene sequence: CDR1 MDHEN, CDR2 SYDVKM. Deletions cut 3 bases from V and 6 bases from J, with 15 bases between. The chain's CDR3 is CASSLGGSRGEQYF. The CDR3 DNA reads TGTGCCAGCAGTTTGGGAGGTTCTAGAGGCGAGCAGTACTTC. Full variable domain (remainder filled in from reference TRBV28 and TRBJ2-7): DVKVTQSSRYLVKRTGEKVFLECVQDMDHENMFWYRQDPGLGLRLIYFSYDVKMKEKGDIPEGYSVSREKKERFSLILESASTNQTSMYLCASSLGGSRGEQYFGPGTRLTVT.

This chain connects TRBV10-3 to TRBJ1-2; possibly TRBD1 for D (5 bases). Germline V gene data show CDR1 as ENHRY and CDR2 as SYGVKD. Trimming pared 10 bases from V and 2 bases from J, leaving 5 bases between. The CDR3 has 10 residues. CDR3 nucleotides: TGTGCCAGGGACAACTATGGCTACACCTTC. Translation: CARDNYGYTF.

V and J are TRBV9 and TRBJ1-1; 9 bases agree with TRBD1. Per germline, CDR1 SGDLS and CDR2 YYNGEE. V shed 2 bases and J 1 base; nucleotides not matched to a gene: 15. This CDR3 has 19 amino acids. The CDR3 sequence is CASSVGPGQGRKGNTEAFF. The CDR3 DNA is TGTGCCAGCAGCGTTGGACCTGGACAGGGGAGGAAAGGGAACACTGAAGCTTTCTTT.

The V and J genes are TRBV2 and TRBJ1-5; D is unresolved. V was cut by 4 bases and J by 3 bases, with 10 bases left in between. The CDR3 length is 14 residues. Germline lookup yields CDR1 SNHLY and CDR2 FYNNEI. CDR3 in DNA: TGTGCCAGCAGTGTATCAGAAGTCAATCAGCCCCAGCATTTT. It codes for CASSVSEVNQPQHF.

This clone was detected once. The chain recombines TRBV28 with TRBJ1-4; no reliable D call. Germline-derived CDR1 and CDR2 are MDHEN and SYDVKM. V lost 5 bases to trimming and J lost 1 base, with 14 bases between them. CDR3 length: 16 amino acids. The CDR3, as DNA: TGTGCCAGCAGTGATCGGACTACCCGAACTAATGAAAAACTGTTTTTT. Translation gives CASSDRTTRTNEKLFF.

The chain couples TRBV19 to TRBJ2-1; 10 nucleotides align to TRBD2. Germline-derived CDR1 and CDR2 are LNHDA and SQIVND (reference sequence). This CDR3 has 17 amino acids. V shed 5 bases and J 1 base; nucleotides not matched to a gene: 8. The CDR3 DNA sequence: TGTGCCAGTAGTTTTCTAGGAGCGGGAGGGTCCTACAATGAGCAGTTCTTC. It is translated as CASSFLGAGGSYNEQFF.

This clone showed up just a few times. In nucleotides, the CDR3 is TGTGCCAGCAGCTCAGGGTCACTATACGAGCAGTACTTC. This translates into CASSSGSLYEQYF. The chain couples TRBV7-9 to TRBJ2-7, with a possible D match to TRBD1 (5 bases). Germline V gene data show CDR1 as SEHNR and CDR2 as FQNEAQ (reference sequence). The CDR3 is made up of 13 amino acids. V lost 4 bases to trimming and J lost 4 bases, with 11 bases between them.

The rearrangement links TRBV9 to TRBJ1-5; 8 bases agree with TRBD1. CDR1 and CDR2 (germline): SGDLS, YYNGEE. With V trimmed by 3 bases and J by 0 bases, 2 bases remained unmatched. The CDR3 is 15 amino acids. The CDR3, as DNA: TGTGCCAGCAGCGCAGGGGGCTATAGCAATCAGCCCCAGCATTTT. Translation: CASSAGGYSNQPQHF.

The chain has TRBV18 and TRBJ2-3; TRBD2 matches 8 bases. V lost 3 bases to trimming and J lost 5 bases; unmatched junction nucleotides: 7. The CDR3 is made up of 15 amino acids. Germline V gene data show CDR1 as KGHSH and CDR2 as LQKENI. CDR3 amino acids: CASSPIGGVQDTQYF. In nucleotides, the CDR3 is TGTGCCAGCTCACCCATCGGGGGGGTGCAAGATACGCAGTATTTT.